Listed here are 21 T cell receptor beta chains from one sample, sequenced in a study of cytomegalovirus exposure and HLA in healthy donors (TCRdb year 2017). Library generation was performed with the immunoSEQ multiplex PCR assay. For the multiplex PCR, a mixture combining 60 forward primers for TCR Vbeta segments and 13 reverse primers for TCR Jbeta segments was used. Drawn from immuneACCESS, this table holds only the in-frame rearrangements with V and J called that TCRdb kept. Clones are partly lost; checked studies trace under half to an unresolved V gene and leave the rest unexplained. The table for this sample lists around 150,000 clones; around three quarters of them were counted only once. Of the sample, about 7% is held by the ten largest clones. The source material was PBMCs. The receptors stem from a man aged 35 to 55 in good health and CMV-seropositive.

In DNA, the CDR3 is TGTGCCAGCGGAGGGAGGCATGAAAAACTGTTTTTT. Protein product: CASGGRHEKLFF. V gene TRBV27 combines with J gene TRBJ1-4; D remains unclear. Trimming stripped 8 bases from V and 6 bases from J, with 10 bases between. Germline lookup yields CDR1 MNHEY and CDR2 SMNVEV (reference sequence). This CDR3 comprises 12 residues. The variable domain in full, completed from reference TRBV27 and TRBJ1-4, reads EAQVTQNPRYLITVTGKKLTVTCSQNMNHEYMSWYRQDPGLGLRQIYYSMNVEVTDKGDVPEGYKVSRKEKRNFPLILESPSPNQTSLYFCASGGRHEKLFFGSGTQLSVL.

This rearrangement joins TRBV27 to TRBJ2-7; 8 bases fit TRBD1. This CDR3 spans 14 amino acids. Per germline, CDR1 MNHEY and CDR2 SMNVEV (reference sequence). Trimming took 6 bases from V and 7 from J; bases not matched to a gene: 11. CDR3: CASSERTGPEEQYF. CDR3 nucleotide sequence: TGTGCCAGCAGCGAGCGGACAGGGCCAGAAGAGCAGTACTTC.

The V and J genes are TRBV5-8 and TRBJ2-5; TRBD2 aligns across 14 bases. The trim removed 4 bases at V and 4 bases at J, leaving 12 bases unmatched. CDR1 and CDR2 (germline): SGHTS, YDEGEE. There are 18 residues in the CDR3. The CDR3 spells CASSPGTSGRAGGETQYF. The DNA for the CDR3 is TGTGCCAGCAGCCCCGGGACTAGCGGGAGAGCGGGGGGAGAGACCCAGTACTTC.

The chain combines TRBV19 with TRBJ2-5, with D possibly being TRBD2 (6 bases). V lost 5 bases and J 4 bases, leaving 11 bases between the germline ends. The CDR3 is 13 amino acids. Germline V gene sequence: CDR1 LNHDA, CDR2 SQIVND (reference sequence). The chain's CDR3 is CASSSQGGETQYF. The CDR3 DNA is TGTGCCAGTAGTTCCCAGGGAGGAGAGACCCAGTACTTC.

The chain carries TRBV29-1 and TRBJ2-3, with D tentatively TRBD2 (5 bases). Germline CDR1 reads SQVTM; CDR2 reads ANQGSEA. The CDR3 runs 12 residues. V dropped 7 bases and J dropped 4 bases, with 12 bases sitting between them. The CDR3 loop is CSAPVEADTQYF. In DNA form, the CDR3 reads TGCAGCGCCCCCGTGGAGGCAGATACGCAGTATTTT.

The J gene is TRBJ2-7, the V gene TRBV28, with a weak D call TRBD1 (5 bases). Trimming removed 8 bases from V and 2 bases from J, with 10 bases in between. The CDR3 is 12 amino acids. Germline CDR1 MDHEN, CDR2 SYDVKM. The DNA for the CDR3 is TGTGCCAGCGGGGCAGGGCCCTACGAGCAGTACTTC. It translates to CASGAGPYEQYF.

J is TRBJ2-7 and V is TRBV4-1; 8 nucleotides line up with TRBD2. The germline V gene has CDR1 MGHRA and CDR2 YSYEKL. Germline trimming cut 4 bases from V and 0 bases from J; bases unmatched to any gene: 5. The CDR3 consists of 15 residues. The CDR3 DNA reads TGCGCCAGCAGCCGGGGGGCGGGAGGCTCCTACGAGCAGTACTTC. Protein sequence: CASSRGAGGSYEQYF.

This rearrangement joins TRBV7-3 to TRBJ2-7; 12 bases are a match to TRBD2. The V and J ends lost 2 bases and 6 bases, in that order; junction bases with no gene match: 5. Per the germline V gene, CDR1 is SGHTA and CDR2 is FQGTGA. The CDR3 length is 15 residues. This chain's CDR3 is CASSLEQTSGSEQYF. The CDR3 bases are TGTGCCAGCAGCTTAGAACAGACTAGCGGGAGCGAGCAGTACTTC.

The rearrangement joins TRBV6-5 to TRBJ1-4; D is ambiguous. The CDR3 runs to 14 residues. With 6 bases removed from V and 7 bases from J, the gap between germline ends came to 15 bases. CDR1 is MNHEY and CDR2 is SVGAGI in the germline V gene. CDR3 DNA: TGTGCCAGCAGGGGGTTTCGGGGTAGTGAAAAACTGTTTTTT. Translating gives CASRGFRGSEKLFF.

The genes are TRBV6-6 and TRBJ1-1; possibly TRBD1 for D (6 bases). Germline CDR1 is MNHNY and CDR2 is SVGAGI (reference sequence). The CDR3 totals 14 residues. The V end was cut by 1 base, the J end by 7 bases, with 13 bases between. The CDR3 DNA sequence: TGTGCCAGCAGTTACTTACCAGGGACAAATGAAGCTTTCTTT. Amino acid sequence: CASSYLPGTNEAFF.

This chain uses TRBV5-4 with TRBJ2-5; 10 nucleotides align to TRBD2. Per germline, CDR1 SGHNT and CDR2 YYREEE (reference sequence). The CDR3 has 15 residues. The V gene end was trimmed by 4 bases and the J gene end by 5 bases; junction bases not matched to a gene: 8. CDR3 sequence reads: CASSGLSGRAETQYF. In DNA form, the CDR3 reads TGTGCCAGCAGCGGATTAAGCGGGAGGGCCGAGACCCAGTACTTC.

This clone was seen a few times. The rearrangement joins TRBV6-1 to TRBJ1-6; no definite D call. Trimming cost V 6 bases and J 7 bases, with 7 bases left between them. CDR1 and CDR2 (germline): MNHNS, SASEGT. The CDR3 consists of 12 residues. Here the CDR3 DNA reads TGTGCCAGCAGGAGGAGCAATTCACCCCTCCACTTT. It codes for CASRRSNSPLHF.

This chain links TRBV27 with TRBJ2-5; maybe TRBD1 (5 bases). The end of the DNA is better explained by TRBJ2-7, so the J call may be wrong. The CDR3 is made up of 13 amino acids. Germline CDR1 MNHEY, CDR2 SMNVEV (reference sequence). CDR3 in amino acids: CASSPGKGDEQYF. As DNA, the CDR3 is TGTGCCAGCAGTCCAGGGAAAGGCGACGAGCAGTACTTC.

The chain is built from TRBV19 and TRBJ1-4, with D possibly TRBD1 on 6 matching bases. The CDR3 spans 17 residues. Germline CDR1 is LNHDA and CDR2 is SQIVND (reference sequence). The V and J ends lost 5 bases and 7 bases respectively, with 23 bases between them. The CDR3 DNA is TGTGCCAGTAGTCCAGGACAGCCCGGGTGGGAGACTGAAAAACTGTTTTTT. Protein product: CASSPGQPGWETEKLFF.

The CDR3 loop is CASSATTGNEQFF. The CDR3 coding sequence is TGCGCCAGCAGCGCCACCACGGGGAATGAGCAGTTCTTC. The rearrangement links TRBV5-1 to TRBJ2-1; D possibly corresponds to TRBD2 (5 bases). The V end was cut by 4 bases, the J end by 7 bases, with 12 bases between. Germline CDR1 reads SGHRS; CDR2 reads YFSETQ. The CDR3 is made up of 13 amino acids.

The chain has TRBV11-3 and TRBJ1-6; D unresolved. CDR3 length equals 14 residues. V lost 3 bases and J lost 5, with 8 bases in between. From germline, CDR1 is SGHNT and CDR2 YENEEA. The CDR3 is CASSLGGHNSPLHF. The CDR3 DNA is TGTGCCAGCAGCTTGGGAGGTCATAATTCACCCCTCCACTTT. Based on the CDR3 plus reference TRBV11-3 and TRBJ1-6, the full variable domain is EAGVVQSPRYKIIEKKQPVAFWCNPISGHNTLYWYLQNLGQGPELLIRYENEEAVDDSQLPKDRFSAERLKGVDSTLKIQPAELGDSAVYLCASSLGGHNSPLHFGNGTRLTVT.

The V gene is TRBV5-6, the J gene TRBJ1-3; perhaps TRBD1 as D (6 bases). Trimming shortened V by 1 base and J by 4 bases, and 9 bases separated the two germline ends. The CDR3 is 14 amino acids. CDR1 is SGHDT and CDR2 is YYEEEE in the germline V gene. The CDR3 region has the DNA TGTGCCAGCAGCTTGCAGGACAGAGGAAACACCATATATTTT. It encodes CASSLQDRGNTIYF.

The chain employs TRBV13 and TRBJ1-2, with D possibly TRBD1 on 6 matching bases. Germline V lookup: CDR1 PRHDT, CDR2 FYEKMQ (reference sequence). V lost 5 bases and J lost 1, with 11 bases in between. This CDR3 contains 14 residues. The CDR3 DNA sequence: TGTGCCAGCAGCCCCGACAGGAGTAACTATGGCTACACCTTC. Translation: CASSPDRSNYGYTF.

CDR3 coding DNA: TGTGCCACCAGCAGACCCCCTCCCGGGACAGGGCGCAGTGTGGACACTGAAGCTTTCTTT. The encoded protein is CATSRPPPGTGRSVDTEAFF. This chain connects TRBV15 to TRBJ1-1; the match to TRBD1 covers 9 bases. Trimming cost V 2 bases and J 3 bases; bases outside gene matches: 19. The CDR3 spans 20 residues. The germline V gene encodes CDR1 LNHNV and CDR2 YYDKDF (reference sequence).

This clone was recorded only once. CDR3 protein: CASSFLLAGGFNEQFF. The CDR3 DNA reads TGTGCCAGCAGTTTCCTTCTAGCGGGAGGGTTCAATGAGCAGTTCTTC. The chain carries TRBV27 and TRBJ2-1; TRBD2 matches at 12 bases. Trimming cost V 3 bases and J 6 bases; bases outside gene matches: 6. The CDR3 extends over 16 amino acids. Germline V gene sequence: CDR1 MNHEY, CDR2 SMNVEV (reference sequence).

The chain combines TRBV5-1 with TRBJ2-7, with 7 bases matching TRBD2. Trimming at V came to 5 bases and at J to 0 bases, leaving 8 bases not matched to a gene. This CDR3 region has 15 residues. Germline loops: CDR1 SGHRS, CDR2 YFSETQ. The chain's CDR3 is CASRPDGGSSYEQYF. CDR3 sequence (DNA): TGCGCCAGCAGACCAGACGGCGGGAGCTCCTACGAGCAGTACTTC. Supplemented by reference TRBV5-1 and TRBJ2-7, the full variable domain reads KAGVTQTPRYLIKTRGQQVTLSCSPISGHRSVSWYQQTPGQGLQFLFEYFSETQRNKGNFPGRFSGRQFSNSRSEMNVSTLELGDSALYLCASRPDGGSSYEQYFGPGTRLTVT.